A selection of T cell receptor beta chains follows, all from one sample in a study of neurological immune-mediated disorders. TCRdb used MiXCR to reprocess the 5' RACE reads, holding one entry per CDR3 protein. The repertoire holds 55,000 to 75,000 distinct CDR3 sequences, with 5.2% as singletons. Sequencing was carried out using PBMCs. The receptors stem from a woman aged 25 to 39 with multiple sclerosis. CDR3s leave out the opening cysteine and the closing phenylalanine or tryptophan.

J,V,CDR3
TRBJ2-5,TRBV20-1,SATDAGGTETQY
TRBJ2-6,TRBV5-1,ASSLSGNSGANVLT
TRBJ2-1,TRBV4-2,ASSQDARTGGNEQF
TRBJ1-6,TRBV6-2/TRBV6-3,ASKPGHLYNSPLH
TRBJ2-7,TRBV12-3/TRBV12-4,ASSLSGRSGEQY
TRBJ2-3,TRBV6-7,ASSYSAADSTDTQY
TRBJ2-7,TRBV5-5,ASTLRAESYEQY
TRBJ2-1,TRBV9,ASSVASGGTNEQF
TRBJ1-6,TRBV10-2,ASRDSNTSPLN
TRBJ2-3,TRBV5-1,ASGGGALTDTQY
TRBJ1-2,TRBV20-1,SATETGTIGGYT
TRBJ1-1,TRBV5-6,ASSYGQGGEAF
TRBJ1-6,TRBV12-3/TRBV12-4,ASSSVLNNSPLH
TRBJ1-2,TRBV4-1,ASSQVVHYGYT
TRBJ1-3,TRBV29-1,SASGLRSGNTIY
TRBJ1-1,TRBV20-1,SVLFRGRTEAF
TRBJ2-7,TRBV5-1,ASSLAGEEQY
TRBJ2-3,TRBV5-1,ASSLEWQGTDTQY
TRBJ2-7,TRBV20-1,SSLKTQGFSDEQY
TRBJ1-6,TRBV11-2,ASSASATARPASPLH
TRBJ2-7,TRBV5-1,ASSLLTSGVHSYEQY
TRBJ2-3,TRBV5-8,ASSRPFSSTDTQY
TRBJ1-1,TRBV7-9,ASSPPTDTEAF
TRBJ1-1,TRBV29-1,SSVGLTGRKGLNTEAF
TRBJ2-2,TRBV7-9,ASSLRDLNPGELF
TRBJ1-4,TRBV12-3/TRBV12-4,ASSSGREREKLF
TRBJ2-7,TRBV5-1,ASSLTTDGTYEQY
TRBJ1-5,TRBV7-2,ASSHDRGQPQN
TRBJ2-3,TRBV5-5,ASSLVRVREDTQY
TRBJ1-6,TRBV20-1,SAKLGIRDSPLN
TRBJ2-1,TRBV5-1,ASSLAGTINEQF
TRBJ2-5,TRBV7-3,ASSPTGVYQETQY
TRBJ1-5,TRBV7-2,ASSLATIKIGYNQPQH
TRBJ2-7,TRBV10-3,AAGKGREEQY
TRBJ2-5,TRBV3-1,ASSQDLQTQY
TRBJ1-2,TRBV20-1,SATETGIKSGYT
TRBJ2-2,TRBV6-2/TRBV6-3,ASSYGLAGGNTGELF
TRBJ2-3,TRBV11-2,ASSFLGEGSSSTDTQY
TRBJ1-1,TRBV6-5,ASSSSQDWNTEAF
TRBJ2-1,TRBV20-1,SAQQGNEQF
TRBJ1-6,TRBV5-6,ASSADGTNSPLH
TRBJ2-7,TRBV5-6,ASSPSSGGAPYEQY
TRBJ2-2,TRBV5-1,ASSLTVNTGELF
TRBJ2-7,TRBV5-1,ASSLLPGLAGVLAYEQY
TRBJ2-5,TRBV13,ASSFRDRGETQY
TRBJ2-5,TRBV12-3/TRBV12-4,ASSFLAGVETQY
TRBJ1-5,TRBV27,ASSPGAVGSFNQPQH
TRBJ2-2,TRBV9,ASSVVTGELF
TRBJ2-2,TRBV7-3,ASSRDSNTGELF
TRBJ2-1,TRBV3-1,ASSHSRSSGGASYNEQF
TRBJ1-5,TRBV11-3,ASSFGGDRGHRANQPQN
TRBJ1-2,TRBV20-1,SASQQGREGYT
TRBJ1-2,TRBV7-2,ASSTPGQGYGYT
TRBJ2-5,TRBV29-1,SVNDPVLGDGTQY
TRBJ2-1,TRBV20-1,SASSGAPSNEQF